A single sample is the source of the 14 T cell receptor beta chains below, sequenced in a study of T cell clusters in autoimmune cytopenias. TRB rearrangements were amplified by touch-down multiplex PCR with mixed TRB-A/B primers. For each CDR3 protein, TCRdb gives one entry from its re-call of the multiplex PCR reads, without DNA. The record lists around 11,000 distinct CDR3 sequences, of which the ten most abundant hold under 25%. Each sample's input was roughly 230 ng genomic DNA, 40,000 or so genome equivalents. These same data were also listed under a study on T cell repertoires in aging, cancer and after chemotherapy.

The sequencing sample was made of peripheral blood. Receptors originate from a human donor in good health.

The chain joins TRBV18 to TRBJ1-5; TCRdb proposes TRBD1, but this gene call is untestable without DNA. The germline gives CDR1 KGHSH, CDR2 LQKENI. The CDR3 is 15 amino acids. The CDR3 here is CASSPTEGGGQPQHF.

This clonotype is labeled medium-sized based on frequency. The genes are TRBV29-1 and TRBJ2-5; TCRdb's D call of TRBD2 is untestable without DNA. This CDR3 comprises 14 residues. Germline V lookup: CDR1 SQVTM, CDR2 ANQGSEA. CDR3 sequence reads: CSVESFVARETQYF.

The V and J genes are TRBV6-1 and TRBJ1-4; checking the TCRdb D call of TRBD1 is not possible without DNA. The CDR3 contains 13 residues. Per germline, CDR1 MNHNS and CDR2 SASEGT. The CDR3 loop is CASSGTGGRKLFF.

The chain is built from TRBV6-2 or TRBV6-3 and TRBJ2-2; the D call from TCRdb, TRBD1, cannot be confirmed without DNA. The CDR3 has 15 residues. CDR1 is MNHEY and CDR2 is SVGEGT in the germline V gene. The CDR3 protein is CASSFRQGITGELFF.

The rearrangement links TRBV30 to TRBJ1-1; TCRdb's assignment of TRBD1 cannot be checked, as there is no DNA. This CDR3 spans 13 amino acids. The germline CDR1 and CDR2 sequences are GTSNPN and SVGIG (reference sequence). CDR3 sequence reads: CAWTLLRATEAFF. Looking up the rest from reference TRBV30 and TRBJ1-1 gives the full variable domain: SQTIHQWPATLVQPVGSPLSLECTVEGTSNPNLYWYRQAAGRGLQLLFYSVGIGQISSEVPQNLSASRPQDRQFILSSKKLLLSDSGFYLCAWTLLRATEAFFGQGTRLTVV.

The V and J genes are TRBV20-1 and TRBJ1-5. This CDR3 is 13 amino acids long. Germline V gene sequence: CDR1 DFQATT, CDR2 SNEGSKA (reference sequence). The CDR3 protein is CSAFGGGNQPQHF.

This rearrangement joins TRBV20-1 to TRBJ2-1; as DNA is missing, the TRBD1 call by TCRdb cannot be tested. Germline V gives CDR1 DFQATT, CDR2 SNEGSKA (reference sequence). The CDR3 loop spans 14 amino acids. The CDR3 region is CSATGTQLIKGQFF.

The chain has TRBV6-4 and TRBJ2-3. The CDR3 extends over 11 amino acids. Germline CDR1 is MRHNA and CDR2 is SNTAGT. The CDR3 loop is CASSERDTQYF.

The chain joins TRBV6-5 to TRBJ2-1; the TCRdb D gene call, TRBD2, has no DNA to confirm it. This CDR3 has 15 amino acids. The V gene's germline CDR1 is MNHEY and CDR2 SVGAGI. The CDR3: CASSYLAGGPYEQFF.

The CDR3 sequence is CASFGTSGPLRHNEQFF. This rearrangement joins TRBV7-2 to TRBJ2-1; lacking DNA, the TRBD2 call made by TCRdb goes unchecked. Germline loops: CDR1 SGHTA, CDR2 FQGNSA. The CDR3 spans 17 residues.

This sequence joins TRBV18 and TRBJ2-5; with no DNA, the TCRdb D assignment of TRBD2 cannot be verified. The V gene's germline CDR1 is KGHSH and CDR2 LQKENI. This CDR3 spans 14 amino acids. The CDR3 here is CASSPGTSEETQYF.

V and J are TRBV18 and TRBJ2-2; absent DNA, TCRdb's TRBD2 call cannot be checked. This CDR3 comprises 16 residues. The V gene's germline CDR1 is KGHSH and CDR2 LQKENI. The CDR3 sequence is CASSHGLAGATGELFF.

V usage is TRBV6-5 and J usage is TRBJ1-2; TCRdb gives TRBD1 as the D gene, but with no DNA this cannot be confirmed. Germline V CDR1 and CDR2: MNHEY, SVGAGI. The CDR3 consists of 14 residues. CDR3: CASRSGQRNYGYTF.

The V gene is TRBV11-2, the J gene TRBJ2-3; TCRdb indicates TRBD1, and absent DNA this call remains unverified. This CDR3 has 15 residues. Germline V CDR1 and CDR2: SGHAT, FQNNGV. CDR3 region: CASSLWGQDTDTQYF.